This T cell receptor beta chain was retrieved from a study of metastatic and nonmetastatic thyroid tumors. Turning to the study itself: The comparison covered peripheral blood and tumor or nodule tissue in malignant and benign thyroid patients.

TCRdb reanalyzed the PCR reads via MiXCR. Among 30,000 to 40,000 clones listed, approximately 30% were seen once. Each patient came to thyroid surgery without any prior treatment (of any kind). Germline V gives CDR1 LNHNV, CDR2 YYDKDF (reference sequence). Trimming pared 3 bases from V and 6 bases from J, leaving 14 bases between. The CDR3 runs 14 residues. The sequence came from a female donor with papillary thyroid cancer or a benign thyroid nodule (not recorded which). Some clones in this sample may be carry-over from other donors' samples. The specimen sequenced was blood. The chain is built from TRBV15 and TRBJ1-2; possibly TRBD1 for D (5 bases). CDR3 DNA: TGTGCCACCAGCAGTAGTATCGGGGCCCATGGCTACACCTTC. Its translation: CATSSSIGAHGYTF.